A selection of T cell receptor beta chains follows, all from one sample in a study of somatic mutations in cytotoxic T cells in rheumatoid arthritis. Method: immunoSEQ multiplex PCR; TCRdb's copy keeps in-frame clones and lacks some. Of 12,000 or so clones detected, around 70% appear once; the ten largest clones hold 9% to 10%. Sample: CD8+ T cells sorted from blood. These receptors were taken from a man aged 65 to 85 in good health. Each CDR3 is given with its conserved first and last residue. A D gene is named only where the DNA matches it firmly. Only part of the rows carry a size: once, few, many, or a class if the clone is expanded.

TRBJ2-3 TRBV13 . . CASSFQGGADTQYF TGTGCCAGCAGCTTCCAGGGGGGCGCAGATACGCAGTATTTT
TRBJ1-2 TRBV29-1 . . CSVEARFDYGYTF TGCAGCGTTGAAGCCAGGTTCGACTATGGCTACACCTTC
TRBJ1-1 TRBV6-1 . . CASRINREAFF TGTGCCAGCAGGATTAATCGGGAAGCTTTCTTT
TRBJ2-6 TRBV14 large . CASSLSGSGANVLTF TGTGCCAGCAGCCTCTCGGGCTCTGGGGCCAACGTCCTGACTTTC
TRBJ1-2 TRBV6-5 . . CASSYSRLGQPYGYTF TGTGCCAGCAGTTACTCGAGGCTCGGACAGCCCTATGGCTACACCTTC
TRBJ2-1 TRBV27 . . CASNALGGGDEQFF TGTGCCAGCAACGCGCTAGGGGGGGGCGATGAGCAGTTCTTC
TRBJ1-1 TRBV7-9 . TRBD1 CASTPTGDTEAFF TGTGCCAGCACCCCGACAGGGGACACTGAAGCTTTCTTT
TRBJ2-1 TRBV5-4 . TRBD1 CASSPGQGARDEQFF TGTGCCAGCAGCCCCGGACAGGGGGCGCGTGATGAGCAGTTCTTC
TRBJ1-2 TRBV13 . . CASSLGVGRFYGYTF TGTGCCAGCAGCTTAGGGGTCGGCAGGTTCTATGGCTACACCTTC
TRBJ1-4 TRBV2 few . CAIKGDTGNEKLFF TGTGCCATCAAGGGCGACACTGGTAATGAAAAACTGTTTTTT
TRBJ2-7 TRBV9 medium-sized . CASSVATGTYEQYF TGTGCCAGCAGCGTAGCCACAGGCACCTACGAGCAGTACTTC
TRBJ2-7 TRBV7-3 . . CASSPEGGGHYEQYF TGTGCCAGCAGCCCCGAAGGGGGGGGGCACTACGAGCAGTACTTC
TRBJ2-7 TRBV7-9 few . CASSLGGANEQYF TGTGCCAGCAGCTTAGGGGGCGCTAACGAGCAGTACTTC
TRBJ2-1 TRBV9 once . CASSVVPPYGGQNEQFF TGTGCCAGCAGCGTAGTTCCCCCTTACGGCGGGCAGAATGAGCAGTTCTTC
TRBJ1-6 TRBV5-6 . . CASSFFTQTATDNSPLHF TGTGCCAGCAGCTTTTTTACCCAGACCGCGACAGATAATTCACCCCTCCACTTT
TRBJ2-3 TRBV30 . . CAARQGGLTDTQYF TGTGCCGCCCGACAGGGAGGTTTAACAGATACGCAGTATTTT
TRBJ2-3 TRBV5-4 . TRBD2 CASRGAGADTQYF TGTGCCAGCCGTGGTGCGGGAGCGGATACGCAGTATTTT
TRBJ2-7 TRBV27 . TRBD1 CASSLRQGYAEQYF TGTGCCAGCAGTCTTCGACAGGGTTATGCCGAGCAGTACTTC
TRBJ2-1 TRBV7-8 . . CASHRGRDEQFF TGTGCCAGTCACCGGGGTAGGGATGAGCAGTTCTTC
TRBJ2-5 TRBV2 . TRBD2 CASSGLAGTIVAQYF TGTGCCAGCAGTGGACTAGCGGGAACCATCGTGGCCCAGTACTTC
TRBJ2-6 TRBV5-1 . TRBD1 CASSLEGTAKLNSGANVLTF TGCGCCAGCAGCTTGGAAGGGACAGCCAAACTAAACTCTGGGGCCAACGTCCTGACTTTC
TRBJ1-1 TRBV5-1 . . CASSASGGEGTEAFF TGCGCCAGCAGCGCGAGTGGGGGCGAGGGCACTGAAGCTTTCTTT
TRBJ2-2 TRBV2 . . CASSGGNTGELFF TGTGCCAGCAGCGGGGGGAACACCGGGGAGCTGTTTTTT
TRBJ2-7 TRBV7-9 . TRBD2 CASSQGRGDDEQYF TGTGCCAGCTCCCAAGGGCGGGGGGACGACGAGCAGTACTTC
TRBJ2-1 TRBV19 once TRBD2 CASTSGVFNEQFF TGTGCCAGTACTAGCGGGGTATTCAATGAGCAGTTCTTC
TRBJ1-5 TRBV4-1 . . CASSFFRGENQPQHF TGCGCCAGCAGCTTCTTTAGGGGGGAGAATCAGCCCCAGCATTTT
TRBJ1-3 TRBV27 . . CASSQSSGNTIYF TGTGCCAGCAGCCAGAGCTCTGGAAACACCATATATTTT
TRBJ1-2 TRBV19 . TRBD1 CASSPVRDSLNYGYTF TGTGCCAGTAGTCCCGTACGGGACAGCCTTAACTATGGCTACACCTTC
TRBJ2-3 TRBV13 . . CASSLEPRPTDTQYF TGTGCCAGCAGCTTAGAGCCCAGACCGACGGATACGCAGTATTTT
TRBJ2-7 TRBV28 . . CASSYGEDYEQYF TGTGCCAGCAGTTACGGAGAGGATTACGAGCAGTACTTC
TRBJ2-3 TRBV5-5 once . CASSSIADTQYF TGTGCCAGCAGCTCCATCGCAGATACGCAGTATTTT
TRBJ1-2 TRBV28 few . CASREDSSSHYGYTF TGTGCCAGCAGGGAGGACAGCAGTTCCCACTATGGCTACACCTTC
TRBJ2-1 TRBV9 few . CASSVGSEGYNEQFF TGTGCCAGCAGCGTAGGCAGTGAGGGCTACAATGAGCAGTTCTTC
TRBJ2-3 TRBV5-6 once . CASSARGITDTQYF TGTGCCAGCAGCGCCCGGGGGATCACAGATACGCAGTATTTT
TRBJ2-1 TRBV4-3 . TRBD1 CASSQESQGGNSYNEQFF TGCGCCAGCAGCCAAGAGTCACAGGGGGGCAATTCCTACAATGAGCAGTTCTTC
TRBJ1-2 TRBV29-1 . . CSVEEYGYTF TGCAGCGTTGAAGAATACGGCTACACCTTC
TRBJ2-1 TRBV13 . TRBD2 CASSPSLAGGPNEQFF TGTGCCAGCAGCCCCTCCTTAGCGGGAGGGCCCAATGAGCAGTTCTTC
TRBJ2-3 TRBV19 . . CASRPGPSTDTQYF TGTGCCAGTAGACCGGGACCCAGCACAGATACGCAGTATTTT
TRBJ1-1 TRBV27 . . CASSIMGNTEAFF TGTGCCAGCAGTATTATGGGGAACACTGAAGCTTTCTTT
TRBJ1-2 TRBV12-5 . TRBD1 CASGLGSGGDYGYTF TGTGCTAGTGGTTTGGGGTCAGGGGGCGACTATGGCTACACCTTC
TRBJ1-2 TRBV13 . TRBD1 CASSEGAGGDYGYTF TGTGCCAGCAGCGAAGGGGCAGGGGGCGACTATGGCTACACCTTC
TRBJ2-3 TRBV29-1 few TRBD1 CSVEREGQGALAQYF TGCAGCGTTGAACGGGAGGGACAGGGGGCGCTGGCGCAGTATTTT